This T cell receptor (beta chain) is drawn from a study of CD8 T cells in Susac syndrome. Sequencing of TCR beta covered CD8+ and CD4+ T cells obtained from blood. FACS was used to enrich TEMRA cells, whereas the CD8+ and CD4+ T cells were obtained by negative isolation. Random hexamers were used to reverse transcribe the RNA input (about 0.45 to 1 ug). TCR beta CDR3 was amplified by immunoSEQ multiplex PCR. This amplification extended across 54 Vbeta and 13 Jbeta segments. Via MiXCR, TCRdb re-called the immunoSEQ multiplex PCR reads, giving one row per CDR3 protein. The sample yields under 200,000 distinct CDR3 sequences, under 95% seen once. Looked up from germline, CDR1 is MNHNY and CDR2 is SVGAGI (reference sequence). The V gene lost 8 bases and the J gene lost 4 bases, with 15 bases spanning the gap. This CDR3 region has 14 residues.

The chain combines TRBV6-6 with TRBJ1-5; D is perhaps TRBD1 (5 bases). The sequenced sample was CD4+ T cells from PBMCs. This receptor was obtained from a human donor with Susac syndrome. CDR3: CASGGLQVNQPQHF. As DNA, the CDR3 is TGTGCCAGCGGGGGGTTGCAGGTGAATCAGCCCCAGCATTTT.